These 5 T cell receptor beta chains originate from one sample sequenced in a study of blood T cell repertoires in COVID-19. TCRdb keeps only in-frame clones here, not all; method: immunoSEQ multiplex PCR. There are more than 200,000 clones in the sample; 75% to 85% occur only once, and 8.2% lies in the top ten. Input material: peripheral blood. The source is a woman aged 80 or over with COVID-19, enrolled during active disease.

This chain uses TRBV19 with TRBJ2-2; tentative D call: TRBD1 (5 bases). Germline V CDR1 and CDR2: LNHDA, SQIVND (reference sequence). Trimming removed 3 bases at V and 3 bases at J, with 11 bases between. The CDR3 runs to 15 residues. CDR3 DNA sequence: TGTGCCAGTAGTATTTTGAAGGGGTACACCGGGGAGCTGTTTTTT. Translation: CASSILKGYTGELFF.

The V call is TRBV7-2, the J call TRBJ1-1; TRBD1 might be the D (5 bases). V was pared by 2 bases and J by 5 bases, with 12 bases between. Germline CDR1 is SGHTA and CDR2 is FQGNSA. CDR3 length: 14 amino acids. CDR3 in amino acids: CASSLSTGLTEAFF. CDR3 bases: TGTGCCAGCAGCTTATCTACAGGATTGACTGAAGCTTTCTTT.

The chain joins TRBV28 to TRBJ1-4, with D perhaps matching TRBD1 (6 bases). V gave up 1 base and J gave up 8 bases, with 14 bases separating them. The CDR3 runs 15 residues. Per germline, CDR1 MDHEN and CDR2 SYDVKM. The CDR3 bases are TGTGCCAGCAGTTTATTACGGGGGGCGAGCGAAAAACTGTTTTTT. This codes for CASSLLRGASEKLFF.

This chain joins TRBV18 and TRBJ2-2, with a possible D match to TRBD1 (6 bases). Germline assignment: CDR1 KGHSH and CDR2 LQKENI. The CDR3 length is 15 residues. V shed 7 bases and J shed 0 bases, with 12 bases lying between them. The CDR3 DNA sequence: TGTGCCAGCTTCCAAGACAGGACGAACACCGGGGAGCTGTTTTTT. This translates into CASFQDRTNTGELFF. Together with reference TRBV18 and TRBJ2-2, the CDR3 gives the full variable domain: NAGVMQNPRHLVRRRGQEARLRCSPMKGHSHVYWYRQLPEEGLKFMVYLQKENIIDESGMPKERFSAEFPKEGPSILRIQQVVRGDSAAYFCASFQDRTNTGELFFGEGSRLTVL.

The V and J genes are TRBV6-6 and TRBJ1-6, with no clear D. Trimming removed 8 bases at V and 9 bases at J, with 8 bases between. The CDR3 length is 11 residues. Looked up from germline, CDR1 is MNHNY and CDR2 is SVGAGI (reference sequence). The CDR3 coding sequence is TGTGCCAGCGGGCCAGTTTCACCCCTCCACTTT. Amino acids: CASGPVSPLHF.